This T cell receptor beta chain was profiled in a study of blood T cell repertoires in COVID-19. Some clones are missing from TCRdb's copy, which holds only in-frame ones; the method was immunoSEQ multiplex PCR. The table shows around 480,000 clones, with roughly 87% occurring only once. This clonotype originated in a woman aged 18-29 years who had recovered from COVID-19. Sequencing was performed on PBMCs or T cells enriched from blood (not recorded which).

CDR3 coding DNA: TGTGCCAGCAGCGAGTTCAGGGGGGAGGTTCCAATGAACACTGAAGCTTTCTTT. Translating gives CASSEFRGEVPMNTEAFF. The chain uses TRBV21-1 and TRBJ1-1; whether TRBD1, the table's D call, matches the DNA was not checked. TRBV21-1 is a documented pseudogene. The CDR3 contains 18 residues.